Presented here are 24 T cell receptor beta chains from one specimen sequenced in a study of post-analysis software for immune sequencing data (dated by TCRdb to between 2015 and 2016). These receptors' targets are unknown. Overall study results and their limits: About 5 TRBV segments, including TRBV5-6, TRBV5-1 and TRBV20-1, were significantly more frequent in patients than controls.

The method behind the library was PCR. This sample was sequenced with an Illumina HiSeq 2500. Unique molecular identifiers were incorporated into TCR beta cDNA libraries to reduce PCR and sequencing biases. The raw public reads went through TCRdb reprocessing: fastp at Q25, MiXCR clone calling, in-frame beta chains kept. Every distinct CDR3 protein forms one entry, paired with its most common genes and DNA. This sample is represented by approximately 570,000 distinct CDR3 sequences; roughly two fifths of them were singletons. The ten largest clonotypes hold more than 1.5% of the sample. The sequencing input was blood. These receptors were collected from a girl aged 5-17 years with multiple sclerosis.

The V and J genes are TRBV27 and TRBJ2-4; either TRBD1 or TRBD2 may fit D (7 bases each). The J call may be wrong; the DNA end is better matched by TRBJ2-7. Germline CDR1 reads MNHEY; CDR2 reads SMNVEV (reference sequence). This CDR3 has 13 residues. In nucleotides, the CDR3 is TGTGCCACCGCCAGGGGGGGGACCTACGAGCAGTACTTC. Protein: CATARGGTYEQYF.

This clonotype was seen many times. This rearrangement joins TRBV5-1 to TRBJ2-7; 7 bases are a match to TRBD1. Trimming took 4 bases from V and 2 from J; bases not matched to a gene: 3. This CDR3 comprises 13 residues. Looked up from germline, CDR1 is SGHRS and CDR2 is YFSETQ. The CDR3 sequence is CASSQDRAYEQYF. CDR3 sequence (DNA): TGCGCCAGCAGCCAAGACAGGGCCTACGAGCAGTACTTC.

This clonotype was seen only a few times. In DNA form, the CDR3 reads TGTGCCAGCAGGGAACTACTAGCGGGAGGCCCTCCCTACGAGCAGTACTTC. Amino acid sequence: CASRELLAGGPPYEQYF. The V gene is TRBV6-1, the J gene TRBJ2-7; 12 bases map to TRBD2. Germline V gene sequence: CDR1 MNHNS, CDR2 SASEGT. Trimming cost V 6 bases and J 2 bases; bases outside gene matches: 11. The CDR3 runs 17 residues.

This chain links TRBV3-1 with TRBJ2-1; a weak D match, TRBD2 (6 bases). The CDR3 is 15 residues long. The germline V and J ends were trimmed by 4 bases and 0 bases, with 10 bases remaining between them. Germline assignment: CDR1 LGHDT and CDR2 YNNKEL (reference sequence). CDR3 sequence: CASSPGDPSYNEQFF. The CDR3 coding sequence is TGTGCCAGCAGCCCGGGGGATCCCTCCTACAATGAGCAGTTCTTC.

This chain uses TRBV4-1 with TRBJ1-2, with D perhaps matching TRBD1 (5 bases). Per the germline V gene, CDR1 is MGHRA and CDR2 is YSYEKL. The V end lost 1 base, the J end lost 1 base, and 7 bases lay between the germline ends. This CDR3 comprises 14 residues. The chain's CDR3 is CASSQAGNNYGYTF. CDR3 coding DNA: TGCGCCAGCAGCCAAGCAGGGAATAACTATGGCTACACCTTC.

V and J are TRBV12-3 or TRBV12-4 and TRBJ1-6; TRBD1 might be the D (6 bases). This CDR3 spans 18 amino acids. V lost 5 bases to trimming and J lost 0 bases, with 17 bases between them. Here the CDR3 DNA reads TGTGCCAGCAGTCCCCCAGGGGCCCCAGGCTCCTATAATTCACCCCTCCACTTT. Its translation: CASSPPGAPGSYNSPLHF.

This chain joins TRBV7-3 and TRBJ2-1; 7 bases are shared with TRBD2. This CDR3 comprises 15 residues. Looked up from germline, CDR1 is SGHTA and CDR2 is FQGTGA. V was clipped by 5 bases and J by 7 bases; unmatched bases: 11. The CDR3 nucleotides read TGTGCCAGCAGCCAAAAGCGGGGAAGTTTAAATGAGCAGTTCTTC. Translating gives CASSQKRGSLNEQFF. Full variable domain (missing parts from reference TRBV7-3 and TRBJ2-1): GAGVSQTPSNKVTEKGKYVELRCDPISGHTALYWYRQSLGQGPEFLIYFQGTGAADDSGLPNDRFFAVRPEGSVSTLKIQRTERGDSAVYLCASSQKRGSLNEQFFGPGTRLTVL.

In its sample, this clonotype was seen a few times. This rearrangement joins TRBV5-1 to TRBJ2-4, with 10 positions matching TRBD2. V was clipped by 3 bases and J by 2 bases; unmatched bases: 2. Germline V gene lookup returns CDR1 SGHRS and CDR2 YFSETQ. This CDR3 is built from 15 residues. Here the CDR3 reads CASSYSGGSKNIQYF. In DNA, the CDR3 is TGCGCCAGCAGCTATAGCGGGGGGTCCAAAAACATTCAGTACTTC.

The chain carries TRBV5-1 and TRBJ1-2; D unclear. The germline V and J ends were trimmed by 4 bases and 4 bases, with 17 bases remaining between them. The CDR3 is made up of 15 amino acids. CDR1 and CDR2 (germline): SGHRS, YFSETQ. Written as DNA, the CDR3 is TGCGCCAGCAGCACGGACTTGTCAGCCGGCTATGGCTACACCTTC. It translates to CASSTDLSAGYGYTF.

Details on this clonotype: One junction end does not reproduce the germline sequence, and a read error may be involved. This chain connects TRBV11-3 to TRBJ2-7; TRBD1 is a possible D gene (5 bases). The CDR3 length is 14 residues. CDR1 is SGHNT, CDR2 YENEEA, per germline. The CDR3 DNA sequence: TGTGCCAGCAGCCTAGAATTAGGGGTTAACGAGCAGTACTTC. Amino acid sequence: CASSLELGVNEQYF.

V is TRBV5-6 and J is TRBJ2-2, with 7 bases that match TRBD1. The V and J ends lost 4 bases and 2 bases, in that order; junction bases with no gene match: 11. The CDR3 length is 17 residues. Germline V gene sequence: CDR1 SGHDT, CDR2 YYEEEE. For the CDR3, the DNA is TGTGCCAGCAGCCTGTTCACCGGGACAGCCAACACCGGGGAGCTGTTTTTT. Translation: CASSLFTGTANTGELFF.

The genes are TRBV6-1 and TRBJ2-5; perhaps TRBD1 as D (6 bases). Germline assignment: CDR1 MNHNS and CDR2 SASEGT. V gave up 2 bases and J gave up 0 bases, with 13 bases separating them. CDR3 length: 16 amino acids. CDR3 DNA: TGTGCCAGCAGTGAATCCCTACAGGGCTACCAAGAGACCCAGTACTTC. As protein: CASSESLQGYQETQYF.

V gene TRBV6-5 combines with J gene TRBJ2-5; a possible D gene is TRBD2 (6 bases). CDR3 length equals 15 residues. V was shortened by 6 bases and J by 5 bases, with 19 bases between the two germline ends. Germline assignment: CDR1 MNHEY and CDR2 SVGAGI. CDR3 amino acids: CASRLDPTGGETQYF. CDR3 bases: TGTGCCAGCAGACTCGACCCGACCGGAGGGGAGACCCAGTACTTC.

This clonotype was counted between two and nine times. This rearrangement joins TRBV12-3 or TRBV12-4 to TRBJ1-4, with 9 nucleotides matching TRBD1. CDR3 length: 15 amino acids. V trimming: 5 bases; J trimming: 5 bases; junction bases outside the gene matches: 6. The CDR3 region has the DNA TGTGCCAGCAGTCATACCGGGACAGGGAATGAAAAACTGTTTTTT. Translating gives CASSHTGTGNEKLFF.

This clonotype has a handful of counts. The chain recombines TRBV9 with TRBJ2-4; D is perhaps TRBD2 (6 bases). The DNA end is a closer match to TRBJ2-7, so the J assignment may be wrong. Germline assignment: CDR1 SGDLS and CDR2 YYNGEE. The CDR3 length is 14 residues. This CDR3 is CASSVAAGTYEQYF. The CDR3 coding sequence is TGTGCCAGCAGCGTAGCGGCGGGAACTTACGAGCAGTACTTC.

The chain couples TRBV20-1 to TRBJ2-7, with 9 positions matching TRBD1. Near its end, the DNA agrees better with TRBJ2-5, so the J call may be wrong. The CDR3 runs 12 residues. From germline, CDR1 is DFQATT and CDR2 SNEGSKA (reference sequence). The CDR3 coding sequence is TGCAGCGCGGGACAGGGTATCGAGACCCAGTACTTC. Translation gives CSAGQGIETQYF.

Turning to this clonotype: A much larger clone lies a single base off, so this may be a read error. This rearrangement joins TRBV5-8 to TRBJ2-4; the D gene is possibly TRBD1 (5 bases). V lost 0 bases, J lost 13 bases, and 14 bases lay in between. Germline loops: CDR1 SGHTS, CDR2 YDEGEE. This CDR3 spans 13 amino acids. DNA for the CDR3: TGTGCCAGCAGCTTGGAAGGGGCCGACGGGCAGTACTTC. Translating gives CASSLEGADGQYF.

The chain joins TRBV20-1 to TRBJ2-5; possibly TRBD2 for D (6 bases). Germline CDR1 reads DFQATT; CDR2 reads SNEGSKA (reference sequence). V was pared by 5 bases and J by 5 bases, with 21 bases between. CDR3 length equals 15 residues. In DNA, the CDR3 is TGCAGTGCTTCCCTAGGAGCGGGCCCTGCGGAGACCCAGTACTTC. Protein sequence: CSASLGAGPAETQYF.

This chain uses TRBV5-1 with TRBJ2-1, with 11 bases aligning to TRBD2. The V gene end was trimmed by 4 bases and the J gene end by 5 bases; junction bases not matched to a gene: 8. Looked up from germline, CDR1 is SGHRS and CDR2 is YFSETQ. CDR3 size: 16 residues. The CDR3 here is CASSLPGTSGNNEQFF. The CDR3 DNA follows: TGCGCCAGCAGCCTACCCGGGACTAGCGGAAACAATGAGCAGTTCTTC.

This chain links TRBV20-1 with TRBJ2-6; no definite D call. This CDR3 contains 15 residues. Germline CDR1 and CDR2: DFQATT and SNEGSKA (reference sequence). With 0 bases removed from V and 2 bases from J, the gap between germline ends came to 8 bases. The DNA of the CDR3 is TGCAGTGCTAGAGAGGGTGAGGCTGGGGCCAACGTCCTGACTTTC. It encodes CSAREGEAGANVLTF.

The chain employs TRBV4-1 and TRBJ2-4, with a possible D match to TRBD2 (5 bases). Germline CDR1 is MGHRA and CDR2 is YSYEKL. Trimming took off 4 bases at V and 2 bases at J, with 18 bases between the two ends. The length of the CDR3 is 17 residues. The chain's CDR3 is CASSPRGERATKNIQYF. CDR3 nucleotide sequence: TGCGCCAGCAGCCCCCGTGGGGAGAGGGCAACCAAAAACATTCAGTACTTC.

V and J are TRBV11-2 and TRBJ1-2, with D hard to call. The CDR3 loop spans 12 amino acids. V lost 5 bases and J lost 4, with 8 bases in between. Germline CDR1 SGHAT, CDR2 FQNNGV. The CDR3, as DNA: TGTGCCAGCAGCCCTCGGTCCTATGGCTACACCTTC. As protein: CASSPRSYGYTF.

This CDR3 is CAISEPSGSYGQYF. The DNA for the CDR3 is TGTGCCATCAGTGAGCCCAGCGGGAGCTACGGGCAGTACTTC. The rearrangement joins TRBV10-3 to TRBJ2-5; 8 bases fit TRBD2. Looked up from germline, CDR1 is ENHRY and CDR2 is SYGVKD. This CDR3 comprises 14 residues. Trimming removed 2 bases from V and 11 bases from J; junction bases left unmatched: 10.

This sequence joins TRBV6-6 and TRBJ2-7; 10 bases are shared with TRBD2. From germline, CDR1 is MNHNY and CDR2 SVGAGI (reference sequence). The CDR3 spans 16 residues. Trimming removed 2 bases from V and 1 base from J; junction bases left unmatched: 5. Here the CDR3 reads CASSYPGTSASYEQYF. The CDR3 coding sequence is TGTGCCAGCAGTTACCCCGGGACTAGCGCATCCTACGAGCAGTACTTC.